This T cell receptor (beta chain) was recovered during a study of Tregs in tolerant kidney transplant recipients. Study context: CD4+CD25+CD127- cells came from roughly 3-day belatacept mixed lymphocyte reactions, some with roughly five-day graft donor restimulation. Antibodies separated recipient from donor cells.

The table came from immunoSEQ multiplex PCR; TCRdb's copy has only in-frame clones and leaves some out. This repertoire shows approximately 20,000 clones, about three fifths found once; its top ten account for around 3.6%. Turning to this clone: Its antigen is unknown.

Trimming took off 5 bases at V and 7 bases at J, with 17 bases between the two ends. In germline, CDR1 is SGHTA, CDR2 FQGNSA. The CDR3 consists of 14 residues. The rearrangement joins TRBV7-2 to TRBJ1-1; a weak D match, TRBD1 (6 bases). The specimen sequenced was Tregs from blood cultured with allogeneic cells. The TCR was taken from a human donor in good health. CDR3 sequence: CASSAQQGGFEAFF. DNA of the CDR3: TGTGCCAGCAGCGCCCAACAGGGTGGATTTGAAGCTTTCTTT.